The T cell receptor beta chain under discussion was sequenced for a study of T-cell reconstitution after alpha-beta-depleted transplantation in children. Preparation of the TCRbeta library involved a method that used unique molecular identifiers. TCRdb processed the PCR reads anew with MiXCR; each CDR3 protein has one entry. The table lists about 360,000 distinct CDR3 sequences, roughly 15% of them singletons, with approximately 4.2% in the top ten. This clonotype occurred a few times. V lost 5 bases and J lost 0, with 10 bases in between. The V gene's germline CDR1 is ENHRY and CDR2 SYGVKD. CDR3 size: 14 residues.

The rearrangement joins TRBV10-3 to TRBJ1-2, with D tentatively TRBD1 (5 bases). The input for sequencing was PBMCs, taken from the stem cell graft. This clonotype was obtained from a human donor who donated a stem cell graft to a child with Fanconi anemia. In nucleotides, the CDR3 is TGTGCCATCAGTCCACAGGTAGCTAACTATGGCTACACCTTC. Its translation is CAISPQVANYGYTF.